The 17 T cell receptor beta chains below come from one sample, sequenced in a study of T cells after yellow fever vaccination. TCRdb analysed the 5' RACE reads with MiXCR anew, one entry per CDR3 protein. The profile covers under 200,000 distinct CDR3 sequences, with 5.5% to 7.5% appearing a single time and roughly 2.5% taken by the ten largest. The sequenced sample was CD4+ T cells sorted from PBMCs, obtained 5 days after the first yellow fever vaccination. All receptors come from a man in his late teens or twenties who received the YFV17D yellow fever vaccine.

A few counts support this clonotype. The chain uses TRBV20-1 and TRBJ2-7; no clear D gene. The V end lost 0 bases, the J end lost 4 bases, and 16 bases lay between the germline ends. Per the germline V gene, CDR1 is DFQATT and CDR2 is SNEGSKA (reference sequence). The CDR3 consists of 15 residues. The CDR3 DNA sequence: TGCAGTGCTAGAGATCCTAGGGCTGCCTCTTACGAGCAGTACGTC. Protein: CSARDPRAASYEQYV.

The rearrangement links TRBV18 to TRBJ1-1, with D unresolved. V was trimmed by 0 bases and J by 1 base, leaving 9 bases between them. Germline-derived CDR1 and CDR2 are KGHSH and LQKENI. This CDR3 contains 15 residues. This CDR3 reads CASSPPSGRNTEAFF. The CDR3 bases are TGTGCCAGCTCACCACCATCCGGGAGGAACACTGAAGCTTTCTTT.

The CDR3 is CASSFWRGTSSYEQYF. CDR3 DNA: TGTGCCAGCAGCTTCTGGCGGGGGACCTCCTCCTACGAGCAGTACTTC. The chain joins TRBV7-9 to TRBJ2-7; 7 nucleotides line up with TRBD2. CDR3 length: 16 amino acids. Germline V lookup: CDR1 SEHNR, CDR2 FQNEAQ (reference sequence). V lost 3 bases and J lost 0; bases outside the gene matches: 8.

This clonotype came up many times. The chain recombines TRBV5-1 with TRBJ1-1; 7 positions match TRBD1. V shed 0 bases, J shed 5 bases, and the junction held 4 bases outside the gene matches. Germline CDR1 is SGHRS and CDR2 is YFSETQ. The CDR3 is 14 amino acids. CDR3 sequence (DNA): TGCGCCAGCAGCTTGGATAGGGGGCCTACTGAAGCTTTCTTT. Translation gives CASSLDRGPTEAFF. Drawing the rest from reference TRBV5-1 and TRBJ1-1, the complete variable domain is KAGVTQTPRYLIKTRGQQVTLSCSPISGHRSVSWYQQTPGQGLQFLFEYFSETQRNKGNFPGRFSGRQFSNSRSEMNVSTLELGDSALYLCASSLDRGPTEAFFGQGTRLTVV.

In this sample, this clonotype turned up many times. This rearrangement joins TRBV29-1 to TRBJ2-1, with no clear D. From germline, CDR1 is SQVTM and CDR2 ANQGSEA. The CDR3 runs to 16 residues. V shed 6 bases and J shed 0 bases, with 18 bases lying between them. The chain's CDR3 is CSVALTWPSSYNEQFF. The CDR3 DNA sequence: TGCAGCGTCGCCTTAACATGGCCCAGCTCCTACAATGAGCAGTTCTTC.

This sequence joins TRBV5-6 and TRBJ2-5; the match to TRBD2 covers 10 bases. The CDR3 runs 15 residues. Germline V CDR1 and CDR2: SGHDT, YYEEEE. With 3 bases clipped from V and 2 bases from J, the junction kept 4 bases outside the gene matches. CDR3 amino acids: CASSYGLAEQETQYF. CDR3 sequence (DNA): TGTGCCAGCAGCTATGGACTAGCGGAACAAGAGACCCAGTACTTC.

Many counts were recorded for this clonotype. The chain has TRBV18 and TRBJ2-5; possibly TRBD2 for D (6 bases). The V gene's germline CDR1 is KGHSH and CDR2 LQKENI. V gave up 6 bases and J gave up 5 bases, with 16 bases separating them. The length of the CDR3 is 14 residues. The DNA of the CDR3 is TGTGCCAGCTCCCGCCAGGGAGGAGTTGAGACCCAGTACTTC. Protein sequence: CASSRQGGVETQYF.

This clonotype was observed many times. CDR3 sequence reads: CASSSSPNTEAFF. The CDR3 DNA follows: TGTGCCAGCAGTTCCTCCCCTAACACTGAAGCTTTCTTT. The chain couples TRBV7-3 to TRBJ1-1; no firm D call. Looked up from germline, CDR1 is SGHTA and CDR2 is FQGTGA. This CDR3 contains 13 residues. The V and J ends lost 6 bases and 2 bases respectively, with 10 bases between them.

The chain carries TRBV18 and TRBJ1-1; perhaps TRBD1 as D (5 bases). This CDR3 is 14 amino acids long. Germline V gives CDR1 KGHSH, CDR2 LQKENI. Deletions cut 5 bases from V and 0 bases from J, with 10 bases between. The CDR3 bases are TGTGCCAGCTCAACACAGGTGTTGAACACTGAAGCTTTCTTT. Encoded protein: CASSTQVLNTEAFF.

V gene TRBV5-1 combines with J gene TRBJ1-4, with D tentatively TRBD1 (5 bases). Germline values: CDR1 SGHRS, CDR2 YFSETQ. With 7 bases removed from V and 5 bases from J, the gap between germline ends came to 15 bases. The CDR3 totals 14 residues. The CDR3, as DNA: TGCGCCAGCGCGGTCGACAGTACGAATGAAAAACTGTTTTTT. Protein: CASAVDSTNEKLFF.

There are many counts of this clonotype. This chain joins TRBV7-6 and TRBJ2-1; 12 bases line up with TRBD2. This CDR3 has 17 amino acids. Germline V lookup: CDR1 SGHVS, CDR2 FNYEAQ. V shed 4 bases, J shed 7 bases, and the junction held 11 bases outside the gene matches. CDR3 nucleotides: TGTGCCAGCAGCTCAACTTTACTAGCGGGGGGTCTGAATGAGCAGTTCTTC. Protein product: CASSSTLLAGGLNEQFF.

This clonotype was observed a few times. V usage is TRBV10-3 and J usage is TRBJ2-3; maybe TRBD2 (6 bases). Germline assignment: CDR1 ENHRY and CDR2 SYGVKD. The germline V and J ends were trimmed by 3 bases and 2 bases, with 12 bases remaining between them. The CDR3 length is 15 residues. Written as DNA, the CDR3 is TGTGCCATCAGTGAAACTAGCACCTCCACAGATACGCAGTATTTT. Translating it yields CAISETSTSTDTQYF.

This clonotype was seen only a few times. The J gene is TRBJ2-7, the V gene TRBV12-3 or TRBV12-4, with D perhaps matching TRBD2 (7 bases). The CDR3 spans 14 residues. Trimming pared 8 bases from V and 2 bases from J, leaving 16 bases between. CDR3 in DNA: TGTGCCAGCGGGGAGGGGGGGCGTACCTACGAGCAGTACTTC. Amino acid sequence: CASGEGGRTYEQYF.

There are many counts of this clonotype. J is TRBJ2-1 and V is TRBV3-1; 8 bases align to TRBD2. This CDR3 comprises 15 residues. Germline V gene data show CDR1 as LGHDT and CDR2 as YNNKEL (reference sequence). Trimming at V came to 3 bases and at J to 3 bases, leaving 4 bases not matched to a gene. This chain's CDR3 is CASSQAGGLYNEQFF. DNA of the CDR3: TGTGCCAGCAGCCAGGCGGGGGGCCTCTACAATGAGCAGTTCTTC.

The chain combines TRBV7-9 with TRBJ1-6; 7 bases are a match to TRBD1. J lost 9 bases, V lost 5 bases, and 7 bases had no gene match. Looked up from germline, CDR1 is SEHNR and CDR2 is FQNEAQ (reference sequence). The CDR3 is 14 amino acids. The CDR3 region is CASSAGTDSSPLHF. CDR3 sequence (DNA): TGTGCCAGCAGCGCGGGGACAGATAGTTCACCCCTCCACTTT.

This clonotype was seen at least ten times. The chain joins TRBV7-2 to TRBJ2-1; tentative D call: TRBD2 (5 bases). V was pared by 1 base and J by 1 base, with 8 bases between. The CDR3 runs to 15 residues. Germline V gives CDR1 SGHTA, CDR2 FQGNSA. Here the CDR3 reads CASSLDRGSYNEQFF. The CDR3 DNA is TGTGCCAGCAGCTTAGATCGGGGATCCTACAATGAGCAGTTCTTC.

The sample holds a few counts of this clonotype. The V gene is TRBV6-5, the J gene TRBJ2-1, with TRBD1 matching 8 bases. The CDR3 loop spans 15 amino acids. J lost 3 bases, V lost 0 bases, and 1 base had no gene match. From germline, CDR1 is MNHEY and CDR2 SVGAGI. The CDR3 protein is CASSYSDRDYNEQFF. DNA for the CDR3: TGTGCCAGCAGTTACTCGGACAGGGACTACAATGAGCAGTTCTTC.